This TCR beta chain derives from a study of T cells in Graves' hyperthyroidism and ophthalmopathy. Regions amplified from RNA transcripts were the TCR beta CDR3 regions. TCR CDR3 underwent first-round RT-PCR with the HTBI primer set. TCRdb used MiXCR to reprocess the multiplex PCR reads, holding one entry per CDR3 protein. The repertoire includes about 770,000 distinct CDR3 sequences, about 17% of them detected once, and around 15% sits in the top ten. Note on this clonotype: Its antigen is not identified.

The CDR3 covers 13 residues. Trimming took 5 bases from V and 8 from J; bases not matched to a gene: 5. Germline V gives CDR1 ENHRY, CDR2 SYGVKD. Study-wide findings and caveats: Ophthalmopathy got predicted by the model a median 6.5 months before its onset.

Material: blood. This chain joins TRBV10-3 and TRBJ1-2, with 10 bases that match TRBD1. The receptor comes from a woman in her fifties or sixties with Graves' hyperthyroidism that later progressed to Graves' ophthalmopathy. The CDR3 is CAISRGQGTGYTF. CDR3 coding DNA: TGTGCCATCAGTCGGGGACAGGGGACGGGCTACACCTTC.